This paragraph reports one T cell receptor (beta chain). Antigen unknown. This specimen belongs to a study of cytomegalovirus exposure and HLA in healthy donors. Notes on the study in general: Apparent HLA restriction characterized most CMV-associated TCR beta chains in a later analysis.

CDR3 length: 13 residues. J gave up 8 bases and V 3 bases, and 1 base lay outside the gene matches. Per the germline V gene, CDR1 is SGDLS and CDR2 is YYNGEE. At the time of sampling, donors were nominally healthy, though unrecorded immune exposures were likely. 60 Vbeta and 13 Jbeta primers were used in PCR. The table came from immunoSEQ multiplex PCR; TCRdb's copy has only in-frame clones and leaves some out. Of tens of thousands of clones in the sample, around four fifths were seen once. Sequenced input: PBMCs. The sequence was obtained from a man aged 25-45 years in good health and CMV-seronegative. The chain is built from TRBV9 and TRBJ1-6, with 8 nucleotides matching TRBD1. The CDR3 sequence is CASSDRGDSPLHF. The DNA for the CDR3 is TGTGCCAGCAGCGACAGGGGGGATTCACCCCTCCACTTT.